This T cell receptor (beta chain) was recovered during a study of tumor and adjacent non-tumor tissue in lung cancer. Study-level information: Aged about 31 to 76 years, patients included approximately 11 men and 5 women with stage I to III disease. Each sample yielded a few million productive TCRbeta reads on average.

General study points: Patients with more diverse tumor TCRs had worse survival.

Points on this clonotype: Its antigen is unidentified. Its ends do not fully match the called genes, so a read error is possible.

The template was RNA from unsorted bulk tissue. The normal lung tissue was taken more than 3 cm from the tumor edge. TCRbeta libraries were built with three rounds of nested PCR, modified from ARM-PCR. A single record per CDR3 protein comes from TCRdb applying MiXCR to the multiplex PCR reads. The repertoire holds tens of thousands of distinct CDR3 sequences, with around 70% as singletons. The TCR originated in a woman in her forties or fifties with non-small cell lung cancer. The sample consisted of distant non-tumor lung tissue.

CDR3 nucleotides: TGCGCCAGCAGACAAGGTGGCAGGGAAGGGGAAAGAGAGGCCCAGTACTTC. It codes for CASRQGGREGEREAQYF. The chain uses TRBV4-1 and TRBJ2-5; maybe TRBD1 (5 bases). There are 17 residues in the CDR3. Germline V gene lookup returns CDR1 MGHRA and CDR2 YSYEKL.